This T cell receptor beta chain was recorded in a study of Graves' ophthalmopathy and Graves' hyperthyroidism. Findings and caveats of the study: A model of 13 signatures distinguished ophthalmopathy from stable hyperthyroidism at around 90% sensitivity and 70% to 84% specificity.

Amplification of TCR beta CDR3 regions used RNA transcripts. HTBI primers primed a first-round RT-PCR, and a second-round multiplex PCR followed. TCRdb analysed the multiplex PCR reads with MiXCR anew, one entry per CDR3 protein. The table lists 200,000 to 250,000 distinct CDR3 sequences, 29% of them singletons. Worth noting for this clonotype: Its antigen is not identified.

This clonotype was obtained from a man in his forties or fifties with Graves' ophthalmopathy. Sequencing used peripheral blood.

The CDR3 here is CSARGGETNYGYTF. CDR3 nucleotide sequence: TGCAGTGCTAGGGGTGGAGAGACTAACTATGGCTACACCTTC. The chain is built from TRBV20-1 and TRBJ1-2; D not resolved. The CDR3 has 14 residues. Germline CDR1 reads DFQATT; CDR2 reads SNEGSKA (reference sequence). Trimming left V 3 bases short and J 0 bases short, with 11 bases between.